Below, 29 T cell receptor beta chains from the same sample are listed, as sequenced in a study of a mutant IDH1 vaccine in newly diagnosed glioma. Antigen specificity for these receptors is unknown. Time point denoted: week 5, during vaccination. A 20-mer mutant IDH1 peptide at 300 ug was injected subcutaneously with topical imiquimod. Only in-frame clones appear in the TCRdb table, and some are missing; sequencing was by immunoSEQ multiplex PCR. The table shows roughly 30,000 clones, with about 86% occurring only once. The specimen was PBMCs, collected from a glioma patient whose treatment included an IDH1 peptide vaccine. The receptors here all came from a man under 40 with glioma.

The chain has TRBV4-1 and TRBJ2-1; 10 bases fit TRBD2. Germline-derived CDR1 and CDR2 are MGHRA and YSYEKL. The junction had 14 bases not matched to a gene; V was cut back by 0 bases and J by 12 bases. There are 17 residues in the CDR3. The CDR3 region has the DNA TGCGCCAGCAGCCAAGATCAAGCTAGCGGGAGCCTCGGGGTGCAGTTCTTC. Translating it yields CASSQDQASGSLGVQFF.

This chain links TRBV27 with TRBJ2-7, with TRBD2 identical over 10 bases. V trimming: 5 bases; J trimming: 6 bases; junction bases outside the gene matches: 7. The CDR3 has 14 amino acids. The germline V gene encodes CDR1 MNHEY and CDR2 SMNVEV (reference sequence). The CDR3 DNA reads as TGTGCCAGCAGTCCCAGGGGACTAGCGAGCGAGCAGTACTTC. Amino acids: CASSPRGLASEQYF.

This clone appeared a single time. The chain links TRBV15 to TRBJ1-3; unclear D gene. Germline CDR1 is LNHNV and CDR2 is YYDKDF (reference sequence). V shed 1 base and J shed 0 bases, with 10 bases lying between them. The CDR3 length is 16 residues. Written as DNA, the CDR3 is TGTGCCACCAGCAGAGGGGCAGAAAGCTCTGGAAACACCATATATTTT. Translation: CATSRGAESSGNTIYF. The entire variable domain, with the rest obtained from reference TRBV15 and TRBJ1-3, is as follows: DAMVIQNPRYQVTQFGKPVTLSCSQTLNHNVMYWYQQKSSQAPKLLFHYYDKDFNNEADTPDNFQSRRPNTSFCFLDIRSPGLGDTAMYLCATSRGAESSGNTIYFGEGSWLTVV.

This clone was picked up a small number of times. The chain combines TRBV7-2 with TRBJ1-1; 8 nucleotides align to TRBD1. V lost 9 bases, J lost 1 base, and 7 bases stayed unmatched. The CDR3 covers 14 residues. CDR1 is SGHTA and CDR2 is FQGNSA in the germline V gene. The DNA for the CDR3 is TGTGCCAGTGACAGGGGAGGGCAGAACACTGAAGCTTTCTTT. Protein sequence: CASDRGGQNTEAFF.

This clone is medium-sized in the sample. The genes are TRBV9 and TRBJ1-5; unclear D gene. Trimming stripped 0 bases from V and 2 bases from J, with 6 bases between. This CDR3 region has 14 residues. The germline V gene encodes CDR1 SGDLS and CDR2 YYNGEE. CDR3 protein: CASSVGAGNQPQHF. The CDR3 nucleotides read TGTGCCAGCAGCGTAGGTGCCGGCAATCAGCCCCAGCATTTT.

This clone was detected only once. The chain recombines TRBV29-1 with TRBJ1-1; D is ambiguous. V lost 2 bases to trimming and J lost 6 bases, with 7 bases between them. This CDR3 region has 11 residues. Germline V gene lookup returns CDR1 SQVTM and CDR2 ANQGSEA. CDR3 protein: CSVESYSEAFF. The CDR3 nucleotides read TGCAGCGTTGAAAGCTACTCTGAAGCTTTCTTT.

This chain links TRBV7-9 with TRBJ2-7, with 7 bases that match TRBD1. Trimming removed 2 bases from V and 5 bases from J; junction bases left unmatched: 12. This CDR3 has 16 residues. Per germline, CDR1 SEHNR and CDR2 FQNEAQ (reference sequence). CDR3 amino acids: CASSLRGTVGCDEQYF. In DNA, the CDR3 is TGTGCCAGCAGCTTAAGGGGGACAGTGGGCTGCGACGAGCAGTACTTC.

V gene TRBV27 combines with J gene TRBJ2-5; D is tentatively TRBD1 or TRBD2 (7 bases each). The CDR3 has 13 residues. Germline lookup yields CDR1 MNHEY and CDR2 SMNVEV (reference sequence). Trimming took 10 bases from V and 5 from J, leaving 17 bases between them. CDR3 in DNA: TGTGCCACCAGCCTGGGAGGGGGCGAGACCCAGTACTTC. Amino acids: CATSLGGGETQYF.

The chain employs TRBV5-6 and TRBJ1-5; perhaps TRBD1 as D (5 bases). Germline V gene data show CDR1 as SGHDT and CDR2 as YYEEEE. V was trimmed by 1 base and J by 4 bases, leaving 9 bases between them. CDR3 size: 14 residues. The CDR3 spells CASSLWTQNQPQHF. In DNA, the CDR3 is TGTGCCAGCAGCTTGTGGACACAGAATCAGCCCCAGCATTTT. Using reference TRBV5-6 and TRBJ1-5 for the parts outside the CDR3, the full variable domain is DAGVTQSPTHLIKTRGQQVTLRCSPKSGHDTVSWYQQALGQGPQFIFQYYEEEERQRGNFPDRFSGHQFPNYSSELNVNALLLGDSALYLCASSLWTQNQPQHFGDGTRLSIL.

V and J are TRBV18 and TRBJ2-1, with 7 bases fitting TRBD1. Losses at the gene ends were 6 bases for V and 6 bases for J; bases not matched to a gene: 5. This CDR3 contains 13 residues. Germline V gene sequence: CDR1 KGHSH, CDR2 LQKENI. CDR3: CASSLGQANEQFF. The CDR3 region has the DNA TGTGCCAGCTCCCTAGGACAGGCCAATGAGCAGTTCTTC.

The gene calls are TRBV11-2 and TRBJ2-7; 10 bases line up with TRBD2. The CDR3 has 14 residues. The V gene end was trimmed by 5 bases and the J gene end by 6 bases; junction bases not matched to a gene: 7. Per the germline V gene, CDR1 is SGHAT and CDR2 is FQNNGV. The CDR3 sequence is CASSPQSGRAEQYF. DNA of the CDR3: TGTGCCAGCAGCCCCCAAAGCGGGAGGGCCGAGCAGTACTTC.

In the case of this clone: Additional DNA sequences in this sample encode the identical CDR3. The V call is TRBV19, the J call TRBJ2-6, with D uncertain. This CDR3 comprises 15 residues. V shed 3 bases and J shed 4 bases, with 10 bases lying between them. Germline-derived CDR1 and CDR2 are LNHDA and SQIVND (reference sequence). This CDR3 is CASSIIRTGANVLTF. CDR3 bases: TGTGCCAGTAGTATCATCAGGACGGGGGCCAACGTCCTGACTTTC.

The chain combines TRBV6-1 with TRBJ2-5; TRBD1 aligns across 12 bases. The trim removed 5 bases at V and 5 bases at J, leaving 6 bases unmatched. The CDR3 consists of 15 residues. CDR1 MNHNS and CDR2 SASEGT come from the germline V gene. CDR3 sequence reads: CASSRGQGAGETQYF. CDR3 sequence (DNA): TGTGCCAGCAGTCGGGGACAGGGGGCAGGTGAGACCCAGTACTTC.

This clone was seen a single time. The DNA of the CDR3 is TGTGCCTGGAGGTCCGAATTGGGCTTCAGTTCACCCCTCCACTTT. This codes for CAWRSELGFSSPLHF. The V and J genes are TRBV30 and TRBJ1-6; no definite D call. CDR1 and CDR2 (germline): GTSNPN, SVGIG (reference sequence). Between the trimmed V and J ends, which lost 3 bases and 9 bases, there was a span of 18 bases. This CDR3 contains 15 residues.

The V and J genes are TRBV6-1 and TRBJ2-2; 8 bases fit TRBD1. V gave up 4 bases and J gave up 6 bases; unmatched junction bases: 13. The V gene's germline CDR1 is MNHNS and CDR2 SASEGT. There are 17 residues in the CDR3. Here the CDR3 reads CASSGYTQGALAGELFF. The CDR3 DNA reads TGTGCCAGCAGTGGCTATACTCAGGGGGCATTAGCCGGGGAGCTGTTTTTT.

V is TRBV27 and J is TRBJ1-5; no definite D call. The V end was cut by 5 bases, the J end by 0 bases, with 11 bases between. The CDR3 runs to 15 residues. Germline V gives CDR1 MNHEY, CDR2 SMNVEV (reference sequence). DNA of the CDR3: TGTGCCAGCAGTCCCCACGGGAATAGCAATCAGCCCCAGCATTTT. Amino acids: CASSPHGNSNQPQHF.

The genes are TRBV5-1 and TRBJ1-1; D might be TRBD1 (5 bases). The CDR3 extends over 16 amino acids. CDR1 and CDR2 (germline): SGHRS, YFSETQ. With 2 bases removed from V and 1 base from J, the gap between germline ends came to 15 bases. CDR3: CASSFLKGRENTEAFF. The CDR3 DNA reads as TGCGCCAGCAGCTTTTTAAAGGGGAGGGAGAACACTGAAGCTTTCTTT.

The genes are TRBV6-5 and TRBJ1-1, with a tentative D call TRBD1 (5 bases). Germline CDR1 is MNHEY and CDR2 is SVGAGI. With 2 bases removed from V and 4 bases from J, the gap between germline ends came to 14 bases. This CDR3 is 15 amino acids long. The CDR3 here is CASSYTGDSGTEAFF. The DNA of the CDR3 is TGTGCCAGCAGTTACACGGGGGACTCTGGCACTGAAGCTTTCTTT.

This chain joins TRBV5-1 and TRBJ2-7; D gene unclear. The CDR3 totals 14 residues. Germline loops: CDR1 SGHRS, CDR2 YFSETQ. Trimming removed 2 bases at V and 5 bases at J, with 14 bases between. This CDR3 is CASSFFGVGDEQYF. As DNA, the CDR3 is TGCGCCAGCAGCTTTTTCGGCGTGGGCGACGAGCAGTACTTC.

V is TRBV29-1 and J is TRBJ1-2, with TRBD1 as a possible D gene (6 bases). CDR1 and CDR2 (germline): SQVTM, ANQGSEA. V was shortened by 5 bases and J by 6 bases, with 10 bases between the two germline ends. The CDR3 loop spans 11 amino acids. This chain's CDR3 is CSVRGDNGYTF. CDR3 nucleotides: TGCAGCGTTAGGGGGGATAATGGCTACACCTTC. The full variable domain, rest sourced from reference TRBV29-1 and TRBJ1-2, is SAVISQKPSRDICQRGTSLTIQCQVDSQVTMMFWYRQQPGQSLTLIATANQGSEATYESGFVIDKFPISRPNLTFSTLTVSNMSPEDSSIYLCSVRGDNGYTFGSGTRLTVV.

The gene calls are TRBV7-3 and TRBJ1-3; D not resolved. V was trimmed by 7 bases and J by 0 bases, leaving 7 bases between them. This CDR3 has 13 residues. From germline, CDR1 is SGHTA and CDR2 FQGTGA. The CDR3 DNA reads TGTGCCAGCAAGCGGAGCTCTGGAAACACCATATATTTT. Translated: CASKRSSGNTIYF.

V is TRBV9 and J is TRBJ2-1; 12 positions match TRBD1. V shed 0 bases, J shed 4 bases, and the junction held 5 bases outside the gene matches. Germline V gives CDR1 SGDLS, CDR2 YYNGEE. This CDR3 has 17 residues. The CDR3 DNA follows: TGTGCCAGCAGCGTAGGGGGACAGGGGGCGATTTACAATGAGCAGTTCTTC. Translation: CASSVGGQGAIYNEQFF. The variable domain in full, completed from reference TRBV9 and TRBJ2-1, reads DSGVTQTPKHLITATGQRVTLRCSPRSGDLSVYWYQQSLDQGLQFLIQYYNGEERAKGNILERFSAQQFPDLHSELNLSSLELGDSALYFCASSVGGQGAIYNEQFFGPGTRLTVL.

The chain links TRBV9 to TRBJ2-3, with a weak D call TRBD2 (5 bases). The V end lost 4 bases, the J end lost 8 bases, and 17 bases lay between the germline ends. The CDR3 runs to 14 residues. Germline V lookup: CDR1 SGDLS, CDR2 YYNGEE. The DNA of the CDR3 is TGTGCCAGCAGCCCCGTGTCTTATGAGGGTACGCAGTATTTT. It encodes CASSPVSYEGTQYF.

This clone was recorded a few times. The chain is built from TRBV28 and TRBJ1-5; possible D gene TRBD1, 5 bases. CDR3 length equals 14 residues. The V and J ends lost 3 bases and 5 bases respectively, with 11 bases between them. Per germline, CDR1 MDHEN and CDR2 SYDVKM. The CDR3, as DNA: TGTGCCAGCAGTTTTGGGGGTGTTGATCAGCCCCAGCATTTT. It translates to CASSFGGVDQPQHF.

The rearrangement links TRBV7-2 to TRBJ2-4; D not resolved. Germline V gene data show CDR1 as SGHTA and CDR2 as FQGNSA. This CDR3 is built from 15 residues. The V end lost 4 bases, the J end lost 0 bases, and 10 bases lay between the germline ends. This CDR3 reads CASSSGTLAKNIQYF. DNA for the CDR3: TGTGCCAGCAGCTCCGGAACCTTAGCCAAAAACATTCAGTACTTC.

The chain has TRBV6-9 and TRBJ1-2; D not certain. Deletions cut 1 base from V and 4 bases from J, with 13 bases between. The CDR3 consists of 15 residues. In germline, CDR1 is MNHGY, CDR2 SVAAGI. The chain's CDR3 is CASSYLSEVIYGYTF. In nucleotides, the CDR3 is TGTGCCAGCAGTTATTTGTCGGAGGTGATCTATGGCTACACCTTC.

This clone has only one observation. V is TRBV7-9 and J is TRBJ2-3; D is undetermined. V lost 5 bases, J lost 0 bases, and 18 bases lay in between. Germline V gene sequence: CDR1 SEHNR, CDR2 FQNEAQ (reference sequence). This CDR3 comprises 17 residues. The CDR3 bases are TGTGCCAGCAGCCAATTTGCAAAGATTACTAGCACAGATACGCAGTATTTT. Protein: CASSQFAKITSTDTQYF.

The chain joins TRBV7-9 to TRBJ2-5, with 8 bases identical to TRBD2. V lost 7 bases to trimming and J lost 2 bases; unmatched junction nucleotides: 12. CDR1 and CDR2 from the germline V gene are SEHNR and FQNEAQ (reference sequence). The CDR3 sequence is 16 residues long. The CDR3 spells CASTSPKAGVQETQYF. The CDR3 nucleotides are TGTGCCAGCACCTCCCCCAAAGCGGGAGTGCAAGAGACCCAGTACTTC.

This chain joins TRBV9 and TRBJ2-7, with unresolved D. Per the germline V gene, CDR1 is SGDLS and CDR2 is YYNGEE. The V end was cut by 5 bases, the J end by 2 bases, with 14 bases between. The CDR3 covers 14 residues. CDR3 bases: TGTGCCAGCAGTCGTAGCCGAACGGCCTACGAGCAGTACTTC. It codes for CASSRSRTAYEQYF.